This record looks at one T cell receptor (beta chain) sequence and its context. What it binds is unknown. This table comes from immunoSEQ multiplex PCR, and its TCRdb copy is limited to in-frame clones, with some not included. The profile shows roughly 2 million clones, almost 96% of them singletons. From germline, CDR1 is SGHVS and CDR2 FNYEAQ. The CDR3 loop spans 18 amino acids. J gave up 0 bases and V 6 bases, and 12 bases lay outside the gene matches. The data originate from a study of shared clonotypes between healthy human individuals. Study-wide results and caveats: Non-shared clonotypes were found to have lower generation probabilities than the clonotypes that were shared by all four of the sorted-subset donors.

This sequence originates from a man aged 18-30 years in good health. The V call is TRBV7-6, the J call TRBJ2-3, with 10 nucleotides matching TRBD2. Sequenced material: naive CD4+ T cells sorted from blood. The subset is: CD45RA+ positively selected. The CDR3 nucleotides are TGTGCCAGCAGGCTCAGAACTAGCGGGATCCCTAGCACAGATACGCAGTATTTT. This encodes CASRLRTSGIPSTDTQYF.